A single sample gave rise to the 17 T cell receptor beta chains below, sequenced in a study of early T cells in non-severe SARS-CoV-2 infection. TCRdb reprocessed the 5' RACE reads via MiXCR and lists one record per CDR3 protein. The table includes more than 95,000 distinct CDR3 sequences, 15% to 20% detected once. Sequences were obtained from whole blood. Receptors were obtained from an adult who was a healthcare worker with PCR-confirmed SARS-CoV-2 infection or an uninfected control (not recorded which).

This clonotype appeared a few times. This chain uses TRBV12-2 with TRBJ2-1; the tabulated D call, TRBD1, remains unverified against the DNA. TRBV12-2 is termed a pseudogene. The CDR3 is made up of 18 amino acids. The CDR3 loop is CASRLRQDPHYLYNEQFF. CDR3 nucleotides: TGTGCAAGTCGCCTCCGTCAGGACCCCCATTATCTCTACAATGAGCAGTTCTTC.

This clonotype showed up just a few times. This CDR3 is CASSPGQGEDEQYF. For the CDR3, the DNA is TGTGCCAGCAGCCCGGGACAGGGGGAGGACGAGCAGTACTTC. This rearrangement joins TRBV13 to TRBJ2-7; 11 bases agree with TRBD1. V trimming: 5 bases; J trimming: 5 bases; junction bases outside the gene matches: 5. The CDR3 loop spans 14 amino acids. The V gene's germline CDR1 is PRHDT and CDR2 FYEKMQ (reference sequence).

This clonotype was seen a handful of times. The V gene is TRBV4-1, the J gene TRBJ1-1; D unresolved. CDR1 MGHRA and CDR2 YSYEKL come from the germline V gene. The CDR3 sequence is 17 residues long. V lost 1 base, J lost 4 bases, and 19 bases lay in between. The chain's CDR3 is CASSQAILERGPTEAFF. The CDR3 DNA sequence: TGCGCCAGCAGCCAAGCGATCTTGGAACGAGGTCCCACTGAAGCTTTCTTT.

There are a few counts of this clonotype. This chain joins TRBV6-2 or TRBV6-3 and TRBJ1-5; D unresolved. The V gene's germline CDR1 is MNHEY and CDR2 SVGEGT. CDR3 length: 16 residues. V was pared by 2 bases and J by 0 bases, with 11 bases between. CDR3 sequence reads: CASSYGGYYSNQPQHF. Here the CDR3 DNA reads TGTGCCAGCAGTTACGGCGGCTACTATAGCAATCAGCCCCAGCATTTT.

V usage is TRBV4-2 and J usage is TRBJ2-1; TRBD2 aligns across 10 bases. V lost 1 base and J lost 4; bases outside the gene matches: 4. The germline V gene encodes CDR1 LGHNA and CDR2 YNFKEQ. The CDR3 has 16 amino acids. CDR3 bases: TGTGCCAGCAGCCAAGGAATAGCGGGAGGTTACAATGAGCAGTTCTTC. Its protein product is CASSQGIAGGYNEQFF.

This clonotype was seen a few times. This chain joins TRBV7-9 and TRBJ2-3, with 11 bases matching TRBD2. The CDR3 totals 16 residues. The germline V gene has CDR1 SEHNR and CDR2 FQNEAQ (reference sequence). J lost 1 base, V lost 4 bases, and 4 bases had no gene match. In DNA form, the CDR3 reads TGTGCCAGCAGCTCCTATAGCGGGAGGGGCACAGATACGCAGTATTTT. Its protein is CASSSYSGRGTDTQYF.

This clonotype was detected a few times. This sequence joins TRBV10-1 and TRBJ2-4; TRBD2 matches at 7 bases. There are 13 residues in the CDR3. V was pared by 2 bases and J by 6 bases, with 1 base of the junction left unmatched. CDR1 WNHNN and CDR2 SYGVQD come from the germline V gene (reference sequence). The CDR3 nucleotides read TGCGCCAGCAGTGAGGCGGGGGTAAACATTCAGTACTTC. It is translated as CASSEAGVNIQYF.

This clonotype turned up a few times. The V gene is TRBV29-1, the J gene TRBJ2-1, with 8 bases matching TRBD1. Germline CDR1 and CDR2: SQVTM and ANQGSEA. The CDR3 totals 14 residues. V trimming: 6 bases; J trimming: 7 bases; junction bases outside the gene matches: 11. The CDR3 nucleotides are TGCAGCGTACTCAAAAGGGGACAGGTGAATGAGCAGTTCTTC. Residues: CSVLKRGQVNEQFF.

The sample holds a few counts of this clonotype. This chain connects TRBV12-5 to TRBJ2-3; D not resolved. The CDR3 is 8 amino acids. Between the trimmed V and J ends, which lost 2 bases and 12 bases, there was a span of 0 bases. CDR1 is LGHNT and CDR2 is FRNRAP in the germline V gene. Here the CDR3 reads CASGLQYF. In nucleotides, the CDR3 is TGTGCTAGTGGTTTGCAGTATTTT.

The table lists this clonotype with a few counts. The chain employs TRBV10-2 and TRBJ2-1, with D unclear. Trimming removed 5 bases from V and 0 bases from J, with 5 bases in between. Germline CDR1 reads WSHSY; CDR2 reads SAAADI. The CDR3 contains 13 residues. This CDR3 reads CASSKSSYNEQFF. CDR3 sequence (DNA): TGCGCCAGCAGTAAAAGCTCCTACAATGAGCAGTTCTTC.

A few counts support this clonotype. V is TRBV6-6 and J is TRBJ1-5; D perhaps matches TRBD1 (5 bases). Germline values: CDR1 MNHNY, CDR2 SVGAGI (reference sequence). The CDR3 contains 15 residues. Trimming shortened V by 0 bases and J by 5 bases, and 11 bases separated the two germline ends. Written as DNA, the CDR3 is TGTGCCAGCAGTTACTCGTATCTGGGGGATCAGCCCCAGCATTTT. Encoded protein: CASSYSYLGDQPQHF.

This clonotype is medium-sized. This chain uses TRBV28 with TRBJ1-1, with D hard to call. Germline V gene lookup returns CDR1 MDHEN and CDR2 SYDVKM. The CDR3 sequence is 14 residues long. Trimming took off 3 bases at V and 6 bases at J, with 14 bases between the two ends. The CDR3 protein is CASSFATRRAEAFF. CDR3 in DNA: TGTGCCAGCAGTTTTGCTACCCGTCGGGCTGAAGCTTTCTTT.

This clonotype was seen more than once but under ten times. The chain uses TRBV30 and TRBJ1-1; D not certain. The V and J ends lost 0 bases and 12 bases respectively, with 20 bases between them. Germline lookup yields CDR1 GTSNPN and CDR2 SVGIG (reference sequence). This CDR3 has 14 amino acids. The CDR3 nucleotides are TGTGCCTGGAGTGTACGACTCGGTGGAAGCGGTCCTTTCTTT. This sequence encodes CAWSVRLGGSGPFF.

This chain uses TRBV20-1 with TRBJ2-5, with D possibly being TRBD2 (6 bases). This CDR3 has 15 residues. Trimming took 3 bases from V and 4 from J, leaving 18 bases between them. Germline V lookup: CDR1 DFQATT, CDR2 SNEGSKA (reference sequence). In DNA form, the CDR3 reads TGCAGTGCTAGCCCCACAGCGGGTTCCGGAGAGACCCAGTACTTC. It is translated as CSASPTAGSGETQYF.

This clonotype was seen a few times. The CDR3 nucleotides read TGTGCCACCAGCGGCAACAGGGGTTGGGATGAGCAGTTCTTC. Translated, it gives CATSGNRGWDEQFF. The chain combines TRBV15 with TRBJ2-1; 7 bases match TRBD1. Germline CDR1 and CDR2: LNHNV and YYDKDF (reference sequence). Losses at the gene ends were 5 bases for V and 8 bases for J; bases not matched to a gene: 9. CDR3 length: 14 residues.

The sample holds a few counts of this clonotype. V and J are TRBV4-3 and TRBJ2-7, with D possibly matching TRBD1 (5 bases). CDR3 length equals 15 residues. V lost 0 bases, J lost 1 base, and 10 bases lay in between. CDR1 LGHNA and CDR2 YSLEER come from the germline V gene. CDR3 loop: CASSQDRDRSYEQYF. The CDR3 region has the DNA TGCGCCAGCAGCCAAGATCGTGACAGATCCTACGAGCAGTACTTC.

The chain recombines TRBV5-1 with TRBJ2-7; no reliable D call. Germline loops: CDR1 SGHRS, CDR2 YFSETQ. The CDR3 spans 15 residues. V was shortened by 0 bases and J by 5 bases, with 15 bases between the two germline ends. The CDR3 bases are TGCGCCAGCAGCTTGGCCACTCTACGTGAGGACGAGCAGTACTTC. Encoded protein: CASSLATLREDEQYF.